This TCR beta chain originates from a study of shared clonotypes between healthy human individuals. Division of CD4+ cells produced a CD45RA+ naive subset and a CD45RA-negative memory subset. As originally analysed: In the immunoSEQ data, sequences were junction-only and lacked quality scores, so filtering differed. This table comes from immunoSEQ multiplex PCR, and its TCRdb copy is limited to in-frame clones, with some not included. The V and J calls and the clone size are those of that table, but D and trimming were determined from the DNA. The table has about 1 million clones, about 76% seen once; the top ten hold about 1.5%. CDR1 SGHVS and CDR2 FQNEAQ come from the germline V gene. This CDR3 is 15 amino acids long. Trimming removed 1 base at V and 0 bases at J, with 8 bases between.

This TCR was recovered from a man between 18 and 35 years old in good health. Specimen: memory CD4+ T cells sorted from blood. Subset defined: CD45RA-negative fraction. The rearrangement uses TRBV7-8 and TRBJ2-3; D unclear. The DNA of the CDR3 is TGTGCCAGCAGCTTAGGAGGATTTAGCACAGATACGCAGTATTTT. It encodes CASSLGGFSTDTQYF.